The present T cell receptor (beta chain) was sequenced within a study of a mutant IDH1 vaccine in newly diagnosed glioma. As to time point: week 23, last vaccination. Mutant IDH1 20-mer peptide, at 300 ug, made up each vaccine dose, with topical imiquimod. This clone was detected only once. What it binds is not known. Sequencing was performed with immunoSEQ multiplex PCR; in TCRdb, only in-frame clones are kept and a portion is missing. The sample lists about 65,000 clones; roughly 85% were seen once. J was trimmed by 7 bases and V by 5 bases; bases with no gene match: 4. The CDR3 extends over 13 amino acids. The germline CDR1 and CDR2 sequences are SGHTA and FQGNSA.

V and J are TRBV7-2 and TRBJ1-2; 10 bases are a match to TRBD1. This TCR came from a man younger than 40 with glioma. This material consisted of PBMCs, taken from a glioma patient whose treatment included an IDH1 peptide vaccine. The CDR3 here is CASSQGQGFGYTF. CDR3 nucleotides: TGTGCCAGCAGCCAGGGACAGGGGTTTGGCTACACCTTC.